These T cell receptor beta chains were read from a single sample in a study of T cell responses to AZD1222 COVID-19 vaccine. Clones were sequenced by immunoSEQ multiplex PCR, and TCRdb holds only the in-frame ones, with some missing. The table includes 95,000 to 100,000 clones, around 83% detected once. Source: peripheral blood, taken on day 0 of AZD1222 vaccination. The receptors derive from an adult in good health. Each CDR3 is given with its conserved first and last residue. D genes are given only for firm matches. Expanded clones are given a class, and other clones once, few, many or no size at all.

V gene	D gene	CDR3 length	J gene	clone size	CDR3 protein	CDR3 DNA
TRBV30	TRBD2	16	TRBJ2-1	once	CAWKGLAGGFYNEQFF	TGTGCCTGGAAGGGACTAGCGGGAGGATTCTACAATGAGCAGTTCTTC
TRBV6-2/TRBV6-3	TRBD1	16	TRBJ1-5	.	CASSHILQGVMQPQHF	TGTGCCAGCAGCCACATTCTTCAGGGGGTCATGCAGCCCCAGCATTTT
TRBV5-4	.	15	TRBJ1-2	.	CATYRWGPTGNNDTF	TGTGCCACGTATCGGTGGGGGCCTACAGGGAACAACGACACCTTC
TRBV30	TRBD1	15	TRBJ1-1	once	CAWSEQGWGFTEAFF	TGTGCCTGGAGCGAACAGGGGTGGGGGTTTACTGAAGCTTTCTTT
TRBV4-3	.	17	TRBJ1-6	.	CASSRRTDISTNSPLHF	TGCGCCAGCAGCCGTAGGACAGATATCTCTACAAATTCACCCCTCCACTTT
TRBV4-3	TRBD2	12	TRBJ2-3	.	CATRGVTDTQYF	TGCGCGACCCGGGGGGTCACAGATACGCAGTATTTT
TRBV10-3	TRBD2	19	TRBJ2-7	.	CAISDMFFPGLAGAGEQYF	TGTGCCATCAGTGACATGTTTTTCCCGGGACTAGCGGGAGCAGGCGAGCAGTACTTC
TRBV4-2	TRBD2	15	TRBJ2-7	.	CASSRLAETSYEQYF	TGTGCCAGCAGCCGGCTAGCGGAGACCTCCTACGAGCAGTACTTC
TRBV24-1	.	15	TRBJ1-2	.	CAIFTIRGLDYGYTF	TGTGCCATTTTTACCATCCGGGGGCTCGACTATGGCTACACCTTC
TRBV25-1	TRBD1	13	TRBJ1-2	.	CASRLDRHYGYTF	TGTGCCAGCAGGTTGGACAGGCACTATGGCTACACCTTC
TRBV7-8	TRBD1	14	TRBJ1-1	.	CASSLDGTGEGAFF	TGTGCCAGCAGCTTAGACGGGACAGGGGAGGGGGCTTTCTTT
TRBV7-3	.	16	TRBJ2-1	.	CASSPRGAGGYNEQFF	TGTGCCAGCAGCCCCAGGGGGGCAGGGGGCTACAATGAGCAGTTCTTC
TRBV30	.	8	TRBJ1-1	.	CASHEAFF	TGTGCCTCTCATGAAGCTTTCTTT
TRBV7-2	.	14	TRBJ1-5	.	CASSYRGGNQPQHF	TGTGCCAGCAGCTATAGGGGGGGGAATCAGCCCCAGCATTTT
TRBV9	.	15	TRBJ1-6	.	CASSVQSSYNSPLHF	TGTGCCAGCAGCGTCCAGAGCTCCTATAATTCACCCCTCCACTTT
TRBV5-4	.	16	TRBJ1-4	.	CASSQSGGVFSEKLFF	TGTGCCAGCAGCCAGAGCGGCGGGGTATTTAGCGAAAAACTGTTTTTT
TRBV30	TRBD2	16	TRBJ2-1	few	CAWSVLTSGGANEQFF	TGTGCCTGGAGTGTGTTGACTAGCGGAGGGGCTAATGAGCAGTTCTTC
TRBV5-6	.	14	TRBJ2-7	once	CASSLGSRSYEQYF	TGTGCCAGCAGCTTGGGAAGCAGGAGCTACGAGCAGTACTTC
TRBV27	.	15	TRBJ2-7	.	CASSPPGSGTYEQYF	TGTGCCAGCAGTCCCCCAGGGTCTGGGACCTACGAGCAGTACTTC
TRBV27	.	17	TRBJ2-5	.	CASSQLRGRGLQETQYF	TGTGCCAGCAGCCAACTCCGGGGTCGCGGCTTACAAGAGACCCAGTACTTC
TRBV28	.	17	TRBJ2-6	.	CASSLDGRRSGANVLTF	TGTGCCAGCAGTTTAGACGGGAGACGCTCTGGGGCCAACGTCCTGACTTTC
TRBV7-9	.	11	TRBJ2-5	.	CASSLIQAQYF	TGTGCCAGCAGCTTAATCCAGGCCCAGTACTTC
TRBV21-1	.	17	TRBJ2-1	.	CASSKVEGGVPYNEQFF	TGTGCCAGCAGCAAAGTTGAGGGCGGAGTACCCTACAATGAGCAGTTCTTC
TRBV19	.	15	TRBJ1-3	.	CASPEVKHSGNTIYF	TGTGCCAGTCCTGAGGTAAAACACTCTGGAAACACCATATATTTT
TRBV10-3	.	13	TRBJ1-1	.	CATVGPQGAEAFF	TGTGCCACCGTAGGGCCCCAAGGCGCTGAAGCTTTCTTT
TRBV6-1	TRBD1	15	TRBJ1-2	.	CASSDTPTGVYGYTF	TGTGCCAGCAGTGATACCCCGACAGGGGTCTATGGCTACACCTTC
TRBV15	.	13	TRBJ2-7	.	CATSTQTSTGQYF	TGTGCCACCAGCACCCAGACCTCAACCGGGCAGTACTTC
TRBV19	.	14	TRBJ2-5	.	CASSHLPQQETQYF	TGTGCCAGTAGTCACCTCCCCCAACAAGAGACCCAGTACTTC
TRBV30	.	15	TRBJ2-5	.	CAWSEGAPYQETQYF	TGTGCCTGGAGCGAGGGCGCTCCGTACCAAGAGACCCAGTACTTC